This entry concerns a single T cell receptor (beta chain). Germline assignment: CDR1 LNHDA and CDR2 SQIVND (reference sequence). This CDR3 has 14 residues. The V segment lost 5 bases and the J segment 6 bases; nucleotides outside the gene matches: 7. The data originate from a study of blood T cell repertoires in COVID-19. The overall study: PBMCs, B-cell-depleted T cells, or T cells were the source of the cDNA or gDNA that made up the material.

The table came from immunoSEQ multiplex PCR; TCRdb's copy has only in-frame clones and leaves some out. The table includes over 85,000 clones, more than 70% detected once. The sample comprised peripheral blood. The genes are TRBV19 and TRBJ1-5; 7 bases are shared with TRBD1. The sequence was obtained from a woman between 50 and 59 years old with acute or convalescent COVID-19. CDR3 sequence (DNA): TGTGCCAGTAGTCTCGACAGGGATCGTCAGCCCCAGCATTTT. It translates to CASSLDRDRQPQHF.